One TCR beta chain is described in this entry. Its matching antigen is unknown. This sample was taken from a study of T cell responses to AZD1222 COVID-19 vaccine. Across the whole study: Samples with a second dose at about 4 or about 12 weeks were pooled together. General study results and limits: The number of AZD1222 recipients seropositive at baseline was only five or six. Increases in Spike-specific TCR breadth and depth were seen after two AZD1222 doses. Donors in the cohort were predominantly white British and more often female, and clonal diversity was possibly underestimated.

The V gene end was trimmed by 1 base and the J gene end by 3 bases; junction bases not matched to a gene: 0. The germline CDR1 and CDR2 sequences are SEHNR and FQNEAQ (reference sequence). The CDR3 loop spans 15 amino acids. The assay was immunoSEQ multiplex PCR, and TCRdb's table has in-frame clones only and misses some. The sample records 150,000 or so clones, about 93% being singletons. The sample was peripheral blood, taken on day 0 of AZD1222 vaccination. J is TRBJ2-7 and V is TRBV7-9, with 13 nucleotides matching TRBD2. This receptor was taken from an adult in good health. The CDR3 nucleotides read TGTGCCAGCAGCTTAGGGACTAGCGGGAGCTACGAGCAGTACTTC. Amino acid sequence: CASSLGTSGSYEQYF. Based on the CDR3 plus reference TRBV7-9 and TRBJ2-7, the full variable domain is DTGVSQNPRHKITKRGQNVTFRCDPISEHNRLYWYRQTLGQGPEFLTYFQNEAQLEKSRLLSDRFSAERPKGSFSTLEIQRTEQGDSAMYLCASSLGTSGSYEQYFGPGTRLTVT.